This is a list of T cell receptor beta chains from one sample in a study of blood T cell repertoires in COVID-19. The repertoire was sequenced with immunoSEQ multiplex PCR; TCRdb's copy has only in-frame clones and lacks some. The sample contains 200,000 to 250,000 clones, approximately 90% of which appear only once. Sequenced material: PBMCs or T cells enriched from blood (not recorded which). The receptors were gathered from a man younger than 45 who had recovered from COVID-19. The CDR3 runs from the conserved cysteine through the conserved F or W. A D gene is named only where the DNA matches it firmly. Size is stated for part of the rows, as once, few or many counts, or as a class when the clone is expanded.

- TRBJ2-1 - TRBV2 CASQSEAALSGNEQFF TGTGCCAGCCAGTCTGAGGCAGCCCTGAGTGGGAATGAGCAGTTCTTC
once TRBJ1-1 - TRBV10-2 CANTRGNEAFF TGCGCCAACACTCGGGGAAATGAAGCTTTCTTT
- TRBJ1-3 TRBD1 TRBV28 CASRLLGQGTTIYF TGTGCCAGCAGATTGTTGGGACAGGGGACCACCATATATTTT
- TRBJ2-3 TRBD2 TRBV4-2 CASRSGLAGDTDTQYF TGTGCCAGCAGATCGGGACTAGCGGGAGACACAGATACGCAGTATTTT
- TRBJ2-7 - TRBV7-9 CASSPSRGHPYEQYF TGTGCCAGCAGCCCGTCGCGGGGCCATCCCTACGAGCAGTACTTC
- TRBJ1-6 TRBD1 TRBV3-1/TRBV3-2 CASSQDPGQGYSPLHF TGTGCCAGCAGCCAAGATCCGGGACAGGGATATTCACCCCTCCACTTT
few TRBJ2-6 TRBD2 TRBV20-1 CSASRRGVLSGANVLTF TGCAGTGCTAGTCGGCGGGGGGTCCTCTCTGGGGCCAACGTCCTGACTTTC
- TRBJ1-2 - TRBV28 CAADPPNYNYGYTF TGTGCCGCAGACCCCCCCAACTATAACTATGGCTACACCTTC
- TRBJ1-1 - TRBV7-9 CASSLAVRANTEAFF TGTGCCAGCAGCTTAGCTGTCAGGGCGAACACTGAAGCTTTCTTT
- TRBJ2-3 - TRBV6-5 CASSLAGSTDTQYF TGTGCCAGCTCTCTAGCAGGTTCAACAGATACGCAGTATTTT
- TRBJ2-2 TRBD1 TRBV10-3 CATIGQGATGELFF TGTGCCACCATAGGACAGGGGGCTACCGGGGAGCTGTTTTTT
once TRBJ1-1 TRBD1 TRBV28 CASSLWTGVPVTEAFF TGTGCCAGCAGTTTATGGACAGGGGTTCCAGTGACTGAAGCTTTCTTT
- TRBJ2-5 - TRBV6-6 CASTAYRQETQYF TGTGCCAGCACTGCCTACCGTCAAGAGACCCAGTACTTC
- TRBJ2-5 - TRBV13 CASSKRGLETQYF TGTGCCAGCAGCAAAAGAGGGTTAGAGACCCAGTACTTC
- TRBJ2-7 TRBD2 TRBV28 CATEHPGGLEQYF TGTGCCACCGAGCACCCGGGAGGGCTCGAGCAGTACTTC
- TRBJ2-7 - TRBV5-4 CASTMRGRGNEQYF TGTGCCAGCACAATGAGGGGCAGGGGAAACGAGCAGTACTTC
- TRBJ2-3 TRBD2 TRBV4-3 CASSQDLEASGGTDTQYF TGCGCCAGCAGCCAAGATTTGGAGGCTAGCGGGGGGACAGATACGCAGTATTTT
- TRBJ1-4 - TRBV7-9 CASSLERGEKLFF TGTGCCAGCAGCTTGGAGAGGGGGGAAAAACTGTTTTTT
- TRBJ1-6 - TRBV19 CAASPETGNSPLHF TGTGCCGCCAGCCCTGAAACAGGCAATTCACCCCTCCACTTT
- TRBJ1-4 - TRBV11-2 CASSFDLSGKLFF TGTGCCAGCAGCTTCGATTTATCGGGAAAACTGTTTTTT
many TRBJ2-2 - TRBV15 CATSRDRRAGELFF TGTGCCACCAGCAGAGATAGGCGGGCCGGGGAGCTGTTTTTT
once TRBJ2-2 - TRBV5-1 CASSLAGQSGELFF TGCGCCAGCAGCTTGGCGGGACAATCCGGGGAGCTGTTTTTT
- TRBJ1-5 TRBD1 TRBV29-1 CSVGTDPSNQPQHF TGCAGCGTGGGGACAGACCCGAGCAATCAGCCCCAGCATTTT
- TRBJ2-7 TRBD2 TRBV18 CASSRRTSGGAYEQYF TGTGCCAGCTCACGCCGGACTAGCGGGGGGGCGTACGAGCAGTACTTC
- TRBJ2-2 - TRBV6-5 CASTVRGSAGELFF TGTGCCAGCACCGTTCGAGGGAGCGCCGGGGAGCTGTTTTTT
- TRBJ2-1 TRBD2 TRBV4-2 CASSRYTGGGFYNEQFF TGTGCCAGCAGCCGCTACACGGGGGGGGGTTTTTACAATGAGCAGTTCTTC
- TRBJ2-5 TRBD2 TRBV7-2 CASSLDIAGGQETQYF TGTGCCAGCAGCTTAGATATAGCGGGGGGCCAAGAGACCCAGTACTTC
once TRBJ1-2 - TRBV30 CAWNRANYGYTF TGTGCCTGGAACAGGGCTAACTATGGCTACACCTTC
once TRBJ1-5 TRBD1 TRBV27 CASSSGQGGFPPQHF TGTGCCAGCAGTTCGGGACAGGGGGGCTTTCCGCCCCAGCATTTT
- TRBJ1-1 TRBD1 TRBV30 CAWSSGQVDTEAFF TGTGCCTGGAGTTCAGGACAGGTCGACACTGAAGCTTTCTTT
- TRBJ2-7 TRBD1 TRBV18 CASSLGQGDEQYF TGTGCCAGCTCACTAGGACAGGGGGACGAGCAGTACTTC
- TRBJ1-1 - TRBV7-8 CASSNIRGKNTEAFF TGTGCCAGCAGTAACATAAGGGGAAAGAACACTGAAGCTTTCTTT
- TRBJ1-1 - TRBV12-3/TRBV12-4 CASSGDSNTEAFF TGTGCCAGCAGTGGAGACAGTAACACTGAAGCTTTCTTT
- TRBJ1-2 TRBD1 TRBV28 CASTVTGVAGYTF TGTGCCAGCACCGTAACAGGGGTTGCTGGCTACACCTTC
- TRBJ1-5 - TRBV24-1 CATSDPGANQPQHF TGTGCCACCAGTGATCCCGGAGCCAATCAGCCCCAGCATTTT